This TCR beta chain stems from a study of T cells in Graves' hyperthyroidism and ophthalmopathy. Germline lookup yields CDR1 LGHNA and CDR2 YSLEER. Between the trimmed V and J ends, which lost 1 base and 6 bases, there was a span of 9 bases. The CDR3 extends over 14 amino acids. This clonotype has more than one count but fewer than ten. Amplification targeted TCR beta CDR3 regions from RNA transcripts. The HTBI set primed first-round TCR CDR3 RT-PCR. Each CDR3 protein is one row after TCRdb ran MiXCR on the multiplex PCR reads. The profile shows approximately 690,000 distinct CDR3 sequences, less than 25% of them singletons.

This chain uses TRBV4-3 with TRBJ2-2; D ambiguous. Source material: blood. The TCR comes from a man aged 25 to 45 with Graves' ophthalmopathy. DNA for the CDR3: TGCGCCAGCAGCCAAGCAGGAATAGCCGGGGAGCTGTTTTTT. Translating it yields CASSQAGIAGELFF.